The clone carrying this TCR beta chain has just one count. Its antigen is unidentified. This record comes from a study of OX40 agonist ivuxolimab in advanced cancers. On the study more broadly: Ivuxolimab is an agonistic anti-OX40 (CD134) antibody, and patients were treated with it.

The length of the CDR3 is 15 residues. Per the germline V gene, CDR1 is PRHDT and CDR2 is FYEKMQ (reference sequence). J gave up 3 bases and V 1 base, and 5 bases lay outside the gene matches. Study-wide results and limits: Some nonresponders likewise displayed low normalized T-cell clonal expansion. At 0.1 to 3.0 mg/kg and by week 6, CD4+ and CD8+ T cells in the blood had expanded clonally.

Sequencing used immunoSEQ multiplex PCR; TCRdb keeps in-frame clones, though not all of them. The sample has under 20,000 clones, 80% to 95% seen once. The sequence was collected from an adult with an advanced solid tumor such as melanoma, head and neck, liver or kidney cancer. Sequencing used CD4+ or CD8+ T cells sorted from blood, obtained in a trial of the OX40 agonist ivuxolimab. The chain combines TRBV13 with TRBJ2-7; 8 bases map to TRBD1. This chain's CDR3 is CASSLDGQGYYEQYF. The CDR3, as DNA: TGTGCCAGCAGCTTAGACGGACAGGGATACTACGAGCAGTACTTC.